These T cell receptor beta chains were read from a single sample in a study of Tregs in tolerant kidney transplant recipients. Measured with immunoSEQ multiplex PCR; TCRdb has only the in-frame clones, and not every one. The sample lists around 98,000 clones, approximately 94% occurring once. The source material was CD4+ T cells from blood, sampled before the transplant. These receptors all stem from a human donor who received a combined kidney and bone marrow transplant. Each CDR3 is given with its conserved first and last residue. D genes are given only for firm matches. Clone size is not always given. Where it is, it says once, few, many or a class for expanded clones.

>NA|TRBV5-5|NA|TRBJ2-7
CASSLGVYEQYF
TGTGCCAGCAGCCTCGGGGTTTACGAGCAGTACTTC
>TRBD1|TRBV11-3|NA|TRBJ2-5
CASSPRTGAQETQYF
TGTGCCAGCAGCCCGAGGACAGGGGCGCAAGAGACCCAGTACTTC
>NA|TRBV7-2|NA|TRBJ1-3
CASSLGPGSGNTIYF
TGTGCCAGCAGCTTAGGTCCCGGGTCTGGAAACACCATATATTTT
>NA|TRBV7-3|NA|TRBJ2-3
CASSHSHGDTQYF
TGTGCCAGCAGCCATAGCCATGGAGATACGCAGTATTTT
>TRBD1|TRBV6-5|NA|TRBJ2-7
CASSLDRASYEQYF
TGTGCCAGCAGTCTGGACAGGGCCTCCTACGAGCAGTACTTC
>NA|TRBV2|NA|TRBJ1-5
CASSLEGSSNQPQHF
TGTGCCAGCAGTCTGGAGGGATCGAGCAATCAGCCCCAGCATTTT
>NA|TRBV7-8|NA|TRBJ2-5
CASQPGYAPETQYF
TGTGCCAGCCAGCCGGGTTACGCACCAGAGACCCAGTACTTC
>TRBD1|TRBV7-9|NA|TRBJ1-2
CASTEPGQGFGYTF
TGTGCCAGCACCGAACCGGGACAGGGGTTTGGCTACACCTTC
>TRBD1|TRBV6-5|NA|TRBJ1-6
CASSYRGRDSPLHF
TGTGCCAGCTCGTACAGGGGGCGTGATTCACCCCTCCACTTT
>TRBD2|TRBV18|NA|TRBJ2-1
CASSPSSGVNEQFF
TGTGCCAGCTCACCATCTAGCGGGGTCAATGAGCAGTTCTTC
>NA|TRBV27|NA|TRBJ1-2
CARGPPGRDYGYTF
TGTGCCAGGGGGCCCCCAGGGAGGGACTATGGCTACACCTTC
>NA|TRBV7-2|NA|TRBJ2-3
CASSSGVAVPDTQYF
TGTGCCAGCAGCTCCGGGGTGGCCGTGCCGGATACGCAGTATTTT
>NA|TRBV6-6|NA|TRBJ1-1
CASQRRGSEEAFF
TGTGCCAGCCAAAGAAGGGGGTCAGAGGAGGCTTTCTTT
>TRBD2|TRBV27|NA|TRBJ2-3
CASSSPGLSVADTQYF
TGTGCCAGCAGTTCCCCGGGACTATCGGTTGCAGATACGCAGTATTTT
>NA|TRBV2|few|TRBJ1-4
CASSLGPQGKLFF
TGTGCCAGCAGCCTTGGGCCCCAGGGGAAACTGTTTTTT
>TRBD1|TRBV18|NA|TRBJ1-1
CASSDRVPEAFF
TGTGCCAGCTCGGACAGGGTTCCTGAAGCTTTCTTT
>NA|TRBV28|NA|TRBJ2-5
CASRPWWNRAGETQYF
TGTGCCAGCCGACCATGGTGGAACAGGGCAGGGGAGACCCAGTACTTC